Given below is one T cell receptor beta chain in context. Its antigen is not known. Produced via immunoSEQ multiplex PCR; TCRdb's table is partial and in-frame only. The data show about 27,000 clones, with about two thirds seen just once and about 22% held by the top ten. The sample belongs to a study of CD4 T cells in relation to SARS-CoV-2 and coronaviruses. Turning to the study itself: PBMCs were cultured with antigen for over nine days before TCR beta sequencing. Study conclusions and caveats: Samples before the pandemic and after infection were not matched within any donor.

The V and J ends lost 6 bases and 4 bases, in that order; junction bases with no gene match: 7. This CDR3 has 16 amino acids. Germline V gives CDR1 SNHLY, CDR2 FYNNEI. CD4+ T cells from unexposed donors were obtained before the COVID-19 pandemic (2011-2018). The cells were cultured for around ten days before CD4+ T cells were isolated. Unexposed-donor CD4+ T cells were probed with SARS-CoV-2 S/N and four cold-coronavirus spikes, cells permitting. Sequencing was done on a sample of CD4+ T cells from PBMCs, cultured in vitro. This chain connects TRBV2 to TRBJ2-3; 13 nucleotides agree with TRBD2. The receptor's source is a human donor in good health. The CDR3 sequence: CASRRLAGGSADTQYF. Written as DNA, the CDR3 is TGTGCCAGCAGGCGACTAGCGGGAGGTAGCGCAGATACGCAGTATTTT.